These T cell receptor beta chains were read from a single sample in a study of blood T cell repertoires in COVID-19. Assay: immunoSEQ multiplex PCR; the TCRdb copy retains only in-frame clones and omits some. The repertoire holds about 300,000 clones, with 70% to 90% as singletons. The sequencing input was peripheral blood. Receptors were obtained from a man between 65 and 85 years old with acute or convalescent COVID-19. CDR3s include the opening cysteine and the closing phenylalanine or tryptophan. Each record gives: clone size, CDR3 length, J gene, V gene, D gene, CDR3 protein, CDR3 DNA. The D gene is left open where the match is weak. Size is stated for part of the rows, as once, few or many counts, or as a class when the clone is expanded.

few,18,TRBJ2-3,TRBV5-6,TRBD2,CASSLRRGVGNKADTQYF,TGTGCCAGCAGCTTAAGGCGGGGGGTGGGAAATAAGGCAGATACGCAGTATTTT
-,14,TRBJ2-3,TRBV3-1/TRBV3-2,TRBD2,CASRGLAGTDTQYF,TGTGCCAGCAGAGGACTAGCGGGGACAGATACGCAGTATTTT
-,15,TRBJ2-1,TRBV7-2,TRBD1,CASTLDRAAYNEQFF,TGTGCCAGCACCTTGGACAGGGCAGCCTACAATGAGCAGTTCTTC
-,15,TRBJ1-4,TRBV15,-,CATSRARGTNEKLFF,TGTGCCACCAGCAGAGCGCGGGGCACTAATGAAAAACTGTTTTTT
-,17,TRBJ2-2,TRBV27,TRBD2,CASNRLAGVWGTGELFF,TGTGCCAGCAACCGGCTAGCGGGGGTATGGGGCACCGGGGAGCTGTTTTTT
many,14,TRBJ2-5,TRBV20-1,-,CSASQTGYQETQYF,TGCAGTGCTAGTCAAACGGGATACCAAGAGACCCAGTACTTC
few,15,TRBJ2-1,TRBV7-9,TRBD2,CASSHGLARLNEQFF,TGTGCCAGCAGTCACGGACTAGCGCGGTTGAATGAGCAGTTCTTC
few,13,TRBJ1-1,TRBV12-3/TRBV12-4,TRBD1,CASSVDRATEAFF,TGTGCCAGCAGTGTCGACAGGGCAACTGAAGCTTTCTTT
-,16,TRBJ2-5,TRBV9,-,CASSVDPEQGRETQYF,TGTGCCAGCAGCGTAGACCCTGAACAGGGAAGAGAGACCCAGTACTTC
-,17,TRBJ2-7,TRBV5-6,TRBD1,CASSLQFVRGLLYEQYF,TGTGCCAGCAGCTTGCAATTTGTCAGGGGGCTTTTGTACGAGCAGTACTTC
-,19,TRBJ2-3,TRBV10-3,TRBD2,CATTGLAGGPGNPTDTQYF,TGTGCCACCACAGGACTAGCGGGAGGGCCGGGGAACCCCACAGATACGCAGTATTTT
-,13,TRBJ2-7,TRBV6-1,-,CASSEGIGTTAYF,TGTGCCAGCAGTGAAGGGATTGGTACGACAGCCTACTTC
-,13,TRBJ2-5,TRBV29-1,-,CSVRAGLQETQYF,TGCAGCGTGAGGGCCGGGCTCCAAGAGACCCAGTACTTC
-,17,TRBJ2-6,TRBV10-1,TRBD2,CASSGGGTISGANVLTF,TGCGCCAGCAGTGGGGGGGGGACCATCTCTGGGGCCAACGTCCTGACTTTC
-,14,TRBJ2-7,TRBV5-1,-,CASSLGGLGDEQYF,TGCGCCAGCAGCTTGGGGGGTTTGGGAGACGAGCAGTACTTC
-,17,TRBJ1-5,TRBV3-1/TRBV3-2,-,CASSQGYKHSSNQPQHF,TGTGCCAGCAGCCAAGGGTATAAACATTCGAGCAATCAGCCCCAGCATTTT
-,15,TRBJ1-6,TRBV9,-,CASSVEAASNSPLHF,TGTGCCAGCAGCGTAGAAGCGGCCTCCAATTCACCCCTCCACTTT
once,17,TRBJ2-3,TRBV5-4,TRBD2,CASSRPPSGGGTDTQYF,TGTGCCAGCAGCCGGCCCCCTAGCGGGGGGGGCACAGATACGCAGTATTTT
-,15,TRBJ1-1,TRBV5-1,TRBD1,CASSPLQGARTEAFF,TGCGCCAGCAGCCCACTACAGGGGGCGCGAACTGAAGCTTTCTTT
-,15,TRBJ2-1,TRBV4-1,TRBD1,CASSQGQSSYNEQFF,TGCGCCAGCAGCCAGGGACAGAGCTCCTACAATGAGCAGTTCTTC
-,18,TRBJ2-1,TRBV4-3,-,CASSQDSSQSSIYNEQFF,TGCGCCAGCAGCCAAGATTCGAGCCAATCCTCTATCTACAATGAGCAGTTCTTC
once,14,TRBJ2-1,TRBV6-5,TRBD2,CASIAGGGYNEQFF,TGTGCCAGCATTGCTGGCGGGGGATACAATGAGCAGTTCTTC
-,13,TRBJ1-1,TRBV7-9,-,CAASRQVNTEAFF,TGTGCCGCCTCAAGACAGGTGAACACTGAAGCTTTCTTT
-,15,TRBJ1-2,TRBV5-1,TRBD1,CASSLGLDRGYGYTF,TGCGCCAGCAGCTTGGGACTGGACAGGGGGTATGGCTACACCTTC